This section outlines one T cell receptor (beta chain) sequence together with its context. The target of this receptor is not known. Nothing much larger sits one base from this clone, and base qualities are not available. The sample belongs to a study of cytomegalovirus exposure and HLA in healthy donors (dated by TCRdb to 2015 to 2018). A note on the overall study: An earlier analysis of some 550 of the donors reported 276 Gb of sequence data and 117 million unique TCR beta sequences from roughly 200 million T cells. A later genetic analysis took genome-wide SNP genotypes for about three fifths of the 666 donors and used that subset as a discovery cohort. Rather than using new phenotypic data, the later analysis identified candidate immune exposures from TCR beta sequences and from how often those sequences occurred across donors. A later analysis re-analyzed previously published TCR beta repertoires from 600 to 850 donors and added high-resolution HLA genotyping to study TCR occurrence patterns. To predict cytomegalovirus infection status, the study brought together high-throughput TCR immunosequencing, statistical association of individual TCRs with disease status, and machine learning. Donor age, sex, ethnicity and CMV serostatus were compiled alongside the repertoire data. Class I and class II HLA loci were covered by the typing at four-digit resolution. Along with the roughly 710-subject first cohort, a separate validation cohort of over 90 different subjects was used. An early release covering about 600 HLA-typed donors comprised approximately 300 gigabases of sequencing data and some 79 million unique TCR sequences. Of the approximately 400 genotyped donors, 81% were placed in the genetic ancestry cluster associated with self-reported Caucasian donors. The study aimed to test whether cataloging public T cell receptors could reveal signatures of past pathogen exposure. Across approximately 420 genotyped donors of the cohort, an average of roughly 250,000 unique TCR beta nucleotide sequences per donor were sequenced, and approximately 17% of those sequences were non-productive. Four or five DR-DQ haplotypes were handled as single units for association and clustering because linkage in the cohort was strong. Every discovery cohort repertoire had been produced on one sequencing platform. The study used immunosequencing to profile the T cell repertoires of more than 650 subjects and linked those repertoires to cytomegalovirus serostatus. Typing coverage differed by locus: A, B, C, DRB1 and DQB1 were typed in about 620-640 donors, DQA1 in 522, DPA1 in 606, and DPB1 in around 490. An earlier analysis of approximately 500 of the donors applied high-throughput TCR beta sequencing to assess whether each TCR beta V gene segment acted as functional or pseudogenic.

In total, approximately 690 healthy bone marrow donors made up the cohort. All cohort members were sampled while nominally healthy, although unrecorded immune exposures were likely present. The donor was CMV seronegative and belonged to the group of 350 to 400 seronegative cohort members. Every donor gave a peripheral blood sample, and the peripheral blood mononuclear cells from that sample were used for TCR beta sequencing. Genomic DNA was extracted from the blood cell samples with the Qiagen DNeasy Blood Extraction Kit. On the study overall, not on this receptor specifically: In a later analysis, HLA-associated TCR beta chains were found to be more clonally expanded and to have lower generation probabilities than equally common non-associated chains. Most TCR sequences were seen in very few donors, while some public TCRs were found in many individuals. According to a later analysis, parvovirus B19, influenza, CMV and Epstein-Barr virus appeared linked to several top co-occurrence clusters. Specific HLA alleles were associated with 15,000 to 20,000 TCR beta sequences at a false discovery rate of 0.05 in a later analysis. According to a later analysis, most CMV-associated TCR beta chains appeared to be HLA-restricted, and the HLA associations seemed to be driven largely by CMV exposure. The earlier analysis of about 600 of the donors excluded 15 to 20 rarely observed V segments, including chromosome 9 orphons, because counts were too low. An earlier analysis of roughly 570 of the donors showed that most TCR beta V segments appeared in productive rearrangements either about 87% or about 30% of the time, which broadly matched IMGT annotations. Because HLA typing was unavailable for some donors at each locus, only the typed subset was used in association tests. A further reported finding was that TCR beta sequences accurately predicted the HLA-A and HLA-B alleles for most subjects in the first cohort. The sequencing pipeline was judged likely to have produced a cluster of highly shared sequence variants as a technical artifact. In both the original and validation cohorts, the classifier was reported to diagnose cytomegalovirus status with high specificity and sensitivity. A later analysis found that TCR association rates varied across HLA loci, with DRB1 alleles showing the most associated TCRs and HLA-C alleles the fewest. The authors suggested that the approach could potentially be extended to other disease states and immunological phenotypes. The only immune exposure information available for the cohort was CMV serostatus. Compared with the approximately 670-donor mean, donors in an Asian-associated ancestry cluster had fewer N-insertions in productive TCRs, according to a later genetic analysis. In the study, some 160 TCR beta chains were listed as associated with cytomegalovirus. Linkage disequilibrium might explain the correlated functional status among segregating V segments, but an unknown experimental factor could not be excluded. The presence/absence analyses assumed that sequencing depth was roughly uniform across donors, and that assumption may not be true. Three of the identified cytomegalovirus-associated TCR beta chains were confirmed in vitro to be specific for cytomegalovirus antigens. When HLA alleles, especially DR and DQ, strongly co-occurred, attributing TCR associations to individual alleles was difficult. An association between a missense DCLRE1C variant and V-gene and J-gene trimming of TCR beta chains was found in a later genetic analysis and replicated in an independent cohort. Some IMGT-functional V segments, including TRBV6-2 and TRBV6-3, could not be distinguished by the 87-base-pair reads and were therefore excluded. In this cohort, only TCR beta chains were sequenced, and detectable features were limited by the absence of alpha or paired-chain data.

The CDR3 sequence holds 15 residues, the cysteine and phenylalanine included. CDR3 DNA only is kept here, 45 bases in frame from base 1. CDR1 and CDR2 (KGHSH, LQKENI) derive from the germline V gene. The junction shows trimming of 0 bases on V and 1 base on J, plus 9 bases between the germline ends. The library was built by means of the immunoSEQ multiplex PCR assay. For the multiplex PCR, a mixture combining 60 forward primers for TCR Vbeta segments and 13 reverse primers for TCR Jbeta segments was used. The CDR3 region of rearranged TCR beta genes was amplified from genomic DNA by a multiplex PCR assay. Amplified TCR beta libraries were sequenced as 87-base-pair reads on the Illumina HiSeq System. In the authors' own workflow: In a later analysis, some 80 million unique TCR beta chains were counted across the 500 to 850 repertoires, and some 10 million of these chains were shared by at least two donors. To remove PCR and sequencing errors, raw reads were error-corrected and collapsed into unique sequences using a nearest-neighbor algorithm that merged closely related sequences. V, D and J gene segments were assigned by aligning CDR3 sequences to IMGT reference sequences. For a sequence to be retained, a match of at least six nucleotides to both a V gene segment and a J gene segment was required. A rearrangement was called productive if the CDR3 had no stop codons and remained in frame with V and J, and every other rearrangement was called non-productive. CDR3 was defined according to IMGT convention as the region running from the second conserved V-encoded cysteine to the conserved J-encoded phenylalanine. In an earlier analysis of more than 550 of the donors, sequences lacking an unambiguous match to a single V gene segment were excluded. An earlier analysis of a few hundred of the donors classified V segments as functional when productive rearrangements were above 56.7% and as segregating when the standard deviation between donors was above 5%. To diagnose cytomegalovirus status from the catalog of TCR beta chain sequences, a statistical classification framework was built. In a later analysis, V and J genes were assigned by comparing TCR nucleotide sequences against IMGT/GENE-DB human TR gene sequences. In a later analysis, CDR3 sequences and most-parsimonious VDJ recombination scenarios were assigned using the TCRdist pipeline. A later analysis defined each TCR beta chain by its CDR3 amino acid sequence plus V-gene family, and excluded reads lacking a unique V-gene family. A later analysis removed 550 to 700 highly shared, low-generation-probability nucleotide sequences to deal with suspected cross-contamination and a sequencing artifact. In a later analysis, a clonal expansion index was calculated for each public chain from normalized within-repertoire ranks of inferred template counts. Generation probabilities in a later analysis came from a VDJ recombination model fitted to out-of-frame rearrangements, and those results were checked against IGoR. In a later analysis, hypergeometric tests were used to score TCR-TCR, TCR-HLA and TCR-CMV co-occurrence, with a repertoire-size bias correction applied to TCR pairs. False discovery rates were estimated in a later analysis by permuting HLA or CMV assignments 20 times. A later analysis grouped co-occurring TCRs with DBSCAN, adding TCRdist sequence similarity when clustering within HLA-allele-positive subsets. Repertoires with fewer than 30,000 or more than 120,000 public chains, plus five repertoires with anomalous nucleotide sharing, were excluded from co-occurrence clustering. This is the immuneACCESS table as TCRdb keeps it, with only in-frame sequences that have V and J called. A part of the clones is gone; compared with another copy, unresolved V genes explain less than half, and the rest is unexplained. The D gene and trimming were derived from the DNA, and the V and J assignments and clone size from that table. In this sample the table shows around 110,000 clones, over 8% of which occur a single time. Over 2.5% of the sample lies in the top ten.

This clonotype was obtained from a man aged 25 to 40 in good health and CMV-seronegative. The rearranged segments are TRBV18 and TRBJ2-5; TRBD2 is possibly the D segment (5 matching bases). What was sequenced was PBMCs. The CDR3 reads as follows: CASSPPPTSQETQYF. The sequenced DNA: TGTGCCAGCTCACCACCACCTACTAGCCAAGAGACCCAGTACTTC.